What follows describes a single TCR beta chain. This specimen comes from a study of CD8 T cells in Susac syndrome. After extraction with the RNeasy kit, about 0.5 to 1 ug of the RNA was reverse transcribed using random hexamers. TCRdb re-called the immunoSEQ multiplex PCR reads with MiXCR, one entry per CDR3 protein. This sample carries around 200,000 distinct CDR3 sequences, almost 96% of them seen once, and the ten largest clones take 0.098%. Trimming took off 6 bases at V and 4 bases at J, with 12 bases between the two ends. The CDR3 has 13 residues. The germline V gene encodes CDR1 MNHNS and CDR2 SASEGT.

The chain employs TRBV6-1 and TRBJ2-5; the D is unclear. The sequence derives from a human donor with Susac syndrome. What was sequenced was CD4+ T cells from PBMCs. Here the CDR3 reads CASRSSPGETQYF. The CDR3 DNA follows: TGTGCCAGCAGATCGTCTCCAGGAGAGACCCAGTACTTC.